These T cell receptor beta chains were read from a single sample in a study of cytomegalovirus exposure and HLA in healthy donors. The protocol was immunoSEQ multiplex PCR, while the TCRdb copy is restricted to in-frame clones and leaves out a portion. The sample consists of over 150,000 clones, approximately 71% of them appearing once. The sequenced sample was PBMCs. The receptor source for this set is a woman younger than 35 in good health and CMV-seropositive. The CDR3 runs from the conserved cysteine through the conserved F or W. The order of the fields is clone size, V gene, CDR3 length, J gene, D gene, CDR3 DNA, CDR3 protein. A D gene is named only where the DNA matches it firmly. Part of the rows lack a size; the others show once, few, many or a class for expanded clones.

>NA|TRBV27|14|TRBJ1-5|TRBD1
TGTGCCAGCAGAACAGGGGGTCCCAATCAGCCCCAGCATTTT
CASRTGGPNQPQHF
>NA|TRBV7-9|11|TRBJ2-7|NA
TGTGCCAGCAGCTTAGAACGCGAGCAGTACTTC
CASSLEREQYF
>many|TRBV28|16|TRBJ1-5|TRBD1
TGTGCCAGCAGTCGGACAGGGAATATTGGCAATCAGCCCCAGCATTTT
CASSRTGNIGNQPQHF
>NA|TRBV7-6|13|TRBJ2-7|NA
TGTGCCAGCACATCCAGCGGTTCCCACGAGCAGTACTTC
CASTSSGSHEQYF
>NA|TRBV15|16|TRBJ1-5|NA
TGTGCCACCAGCAGAGATCGGCAGGGTAACGGTCAGCCCCAGCATTTT
CATSRDRQGNGQPQHF
>few|TRBV30|15|TRBJ1-5|NA
TGTGCCTGGAGTATCCTTACAGGGATCAATCAGCCCCAGCATTTT
CAWSILTGINQPQHF
>NA|TRBV9|16|TRBJ2-3|NA
TGTGCCAGCAGCGTTGGTTCTAGCCCACCTCGCGATACGCAGTATTTT
CASSVGSSPPRDTQYF
>NA|TRBV5-4|15|TRBJ2-1|TRBD2
TGTGCCAGCAGCCTAGCGGGAGGCACCTACAATGAGCAGTTCTTC
CASSLAGGTYNEQFF
>NA|TRBV13|16|TRBJ1-1|TRBD1
TGTGCCAGCAGCTCTCGAGGACAGGGGTATGTGACTGAAGCTTTCTTT
CASSSRGQGYVTEAFF
>few|TRBV15|14|TRBJ2-3|NA
TGTGCCACCAGCAGTTCATTTCGCACAGATACGCAGTATTTT
CATSSSFRTDTQYF
>NA|TRBV6-1|15|TRBJ2-7|NA
TGTGCCAGCACCAACGGAGTTCTTAATTCCTACGAGCAGTACTTC
CASTNGVLNSYEQYF
>NA|TRBV5-6|16|TRBJ1-5|TRBD1
TGTGCCAGCAGCTATGGACAGGGTACTAGCAATCAGCCCCAGCATTTT
CASSYGQGTSNQPQHF
>NA|TRBV4-1|15|TRBJ2-5|NA
TGCGCCAGCAGCCAAGGCGGGATCTTAGCAGAGACCCAGTACTTC
CASSQGGILAETQYF
>NA|TRBV30|14|TRBJ1-1|TRBD1
TGTGCCTGGAGAATTGCAGGGGGCTACACTGAAGCTTTCTTT
CAWRIAGGYTEAFF
>NA|TRBV7-9|12|TRBJ1-1|NA
TGTGCCAGCAGCCTTCCGGGGGCTGAAGCTTTCTTT
CASSLPGAEAFF
>NA|TRBV18|14|TRBJ1-1|TRBD1
TGTGCCAGCTCATACTCAGGGGGGAACACTGAAGCTTTCTTT
CASSYSGGNTEAFF
>NA|TRBV7-6|14|TRBJ2-7|TRBD1
TGTGCCAGCAGCCCACAGGGGCACTCCTACGAGCAGTACTTC
CASSPQGHSYEQYF
>few|TRBV29-1|14|TRBJ2-1|TRBD1
TGCAGCGTCGAAACCAGGACAGGGAGGAATGAGCAGTTCTTC
CSVETRTGRNEQFF
>NA|TRBV29-1|14|TRBJ2-7|NA
TGCAGCGTTCAAGACAGGTTGGGCTCCTACGAGCAGTACTTC
CSVQDRLGSYEQYF
>NA|TRBV29-1|16|TRBJ2-2|NA
TGCAGCGTTTCCCTCTGGCGGGCTACGAACACCGGGGAGCTGTTTTTT
CSVSLWRATNTGELFF
>NA|TRBV7-6|14|TRBJ1-4|TRBD1
TGTGCCAGCAGCGCCGGGACAGGGAATGAAAAACTGTTTTTT
CASSAGTGNEKLFF
>few|TRBV10-2|11|TRBJ2-7|NA
TGCGCCAGCAGTGACGGGTACGAGCAGTACTTC
CASSDGYEQYF
>NA|TRBV19|12|TRBJ1-1|TRBD1
TGTGCCAGTAGTACGGACAGGTCTTCAGCTTTCTTT
CASSTDRSSAFF
>NA|TRBV6-5|16|TRBJ1-2|NA
TGTGCCAGCAGTTCCTGGCAGGGGCTCGATCTTTATGGCTACACCTTC
CASSSWQGLDLYGYTF
>NA|TRBV15|12|TRBJ2-5|NA
TGTGCCACCAGCAGACCTCGAGAGACCCAGTACTTC
CATSRPRETQYF
>NA|TRBV30|11|TRBJ1-1|NA
TGTGCCTGGAGTGTATCAACTGAAGCTTTCTTT
CAWSVSTEAFF
>NA|TRBV6-5|15|TRBJ2-7|TRBD1
TGTGCCAGCAGTTACAAGTGGACAGGGCCCTACGAGCAGTACTTC
CASSYKWTGPYEQYF